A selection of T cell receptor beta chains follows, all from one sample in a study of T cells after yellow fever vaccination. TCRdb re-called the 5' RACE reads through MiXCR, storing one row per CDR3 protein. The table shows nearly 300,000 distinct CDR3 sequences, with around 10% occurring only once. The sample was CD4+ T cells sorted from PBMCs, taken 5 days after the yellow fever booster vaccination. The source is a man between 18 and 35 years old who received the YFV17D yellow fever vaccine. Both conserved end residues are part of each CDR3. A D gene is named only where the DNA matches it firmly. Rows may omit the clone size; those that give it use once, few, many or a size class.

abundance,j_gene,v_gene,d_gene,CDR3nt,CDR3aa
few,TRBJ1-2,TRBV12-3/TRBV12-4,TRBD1,TGTGCCAGCAGCAAGACAGGGGGGCGTCATGGCTACACCTTC,CASSKTGGRHGYTF
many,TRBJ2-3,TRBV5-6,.,TGTGCCAGCACCATTTGGGCTGATACGCAGTATTTT,CASTIWADTQYF
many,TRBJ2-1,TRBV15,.,TGTGCCACCAGCAGAGGCATTGCTACCGGGACATTAGGCAGCGATGAGCAGTTCTTC,CATSRGIATGTLGSDEQFF
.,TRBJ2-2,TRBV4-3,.,TGCGCCAGCAGCCAAGTCGGATTCGGGGAGCTGTTTTTT,CASSQVGFGELFF
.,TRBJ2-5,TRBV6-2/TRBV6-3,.,TGTGCCAGCGCTCCTAGAGGACACTGGACCCAGTACTTC,CASAPRGHWTQYF
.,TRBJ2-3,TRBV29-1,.,TGCAGCGTTGAAGACAGGGCGACAGATACGCAGTATTTT,CSVEDRATDTQYF
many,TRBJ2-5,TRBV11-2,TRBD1,TGTGCCAGCAGCCGGGACAGGGGGACGGGGGAGACCCAGTACTTC,CASSRDRGTGETQYF
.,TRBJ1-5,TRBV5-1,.,TGCGCCAGCAGTTGGGGGGAAGGGGATAATCAGCCCCAGCATTTT,CASSWGEGDNQPQHF
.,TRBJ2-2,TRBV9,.,TGTGCCAGCAGCGTCGGCCAGTACAGGGGGGAGCTGTTTTTT,CASSVGQYRGELFF
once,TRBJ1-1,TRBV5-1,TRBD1,TGCGCCAGCAGCGAAGGACAGGGTGGGACTGAAGCTTTCTTT,CASSEGQGGTEAFF
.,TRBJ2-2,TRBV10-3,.,TGTGCCATCAGTGATGGAGTTTCCGGGGAGCTGTTTTTT,CAISDGVSGELFF
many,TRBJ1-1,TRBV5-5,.,TGTGCCAGCAGCTTGGTCCGGGGGCACGGTGAAGCTTTCTTT,CASSLVRGHGEAFF
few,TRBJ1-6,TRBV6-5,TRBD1,TGTGCCAGCAGTTACTCGTGGGACAGGGATTCACCCCTCCACTTT,CASSYSWDRDSPLHF
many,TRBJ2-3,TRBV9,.,TGTGCCAGCAGCGTAGACGGGGCCGCAGATACGCAGTATTTT,CASSVDGAADTQYF
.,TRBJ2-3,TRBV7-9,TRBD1,TGTGCCAGCAGCGGACAGGGGGCTGCCACGGGCCCGTATTTT,CASSGQGAATGPYF
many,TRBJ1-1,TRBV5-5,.,TGTGCCAGCAGCTTGGGCTTGGCTTCGGTGAACACTGAAGCTTTCTTT,CASSLGLASVNTEAFF
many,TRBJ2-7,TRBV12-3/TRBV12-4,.,TGTGCCAGCAGTTTAAGCTATTCCTCCTACGAGCAGTACTTC,CASSLSYSSYEQYF
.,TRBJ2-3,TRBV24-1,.,TGTGCCACCAGTGAACTGGGGGGGGGCCGGGCAGATACGCAGTATTTT,CATSELGGGRADTQYF
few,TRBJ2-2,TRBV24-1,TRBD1,TGTGCCACCAGTGATCCTTCAGGGGGCACCGGGGAGCTGTTTTTT,CATSDPSGGTGELFF
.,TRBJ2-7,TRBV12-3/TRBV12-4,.,TGTGCCAGCAGACCGGTGGGAGGGGGTTCCTACGAGCAGTACTTC,CASRPVGGGSYEQYF
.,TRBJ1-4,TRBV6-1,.,TGTGCCAGCAGTGGAAGACAGCATAATGAAAAACTGTTTTTT,CASSGRQHNEKLFF
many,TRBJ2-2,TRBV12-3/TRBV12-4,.,TGTGCCAGCAGTTTAGCAGGAGGTCACTCGAACACCGGGGAGCTGTTTTTT,CASSLAGGHSNTGELFF
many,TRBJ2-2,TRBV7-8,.,TGTGCCAGCCAACGAAGCAAGAACACCGGGGAGCTGTTTTTT,CASQRSKNTGELFF
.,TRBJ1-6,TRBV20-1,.,TGCAGTGCTAGAGAAGGGGGGAGGGGCTATAATTCACCCCTCCACTTT,CSAREGGRGYNSPLHF
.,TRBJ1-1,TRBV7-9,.,TGTGCCAGCAGCTACCGGTCGGACACTGAAGCTTTCTTT,CASSYRSDTEAFF
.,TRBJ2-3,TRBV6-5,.,TGTGCCAGCACCAAGCGCCGGGGTGCTAGGACAGATACGCAGTATTTT,CASTKRRGARTDTQYF
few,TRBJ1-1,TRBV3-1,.,TGTGCCGCGGGGATGAACACTGAAGCTTTCTTT,CAAGMNTEAFF
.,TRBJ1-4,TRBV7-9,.,TGTGCCAGCAGCTTAGGAGCGGGGGTCACTAATGAAAAACTGTTTTTT,CASSLGAGVTNEKLFF
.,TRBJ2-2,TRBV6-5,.,TGTGCCAGCAGTTACTCGTTGGAATTAGGAAACACCGGGGAGCTGTTTTTT,CASSYSLELGNTGELFF
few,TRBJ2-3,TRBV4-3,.,TGCGCCAGCAGCCAAGCCCGTGCAGATACGCAGTATTTT,CASSQARADTQYF
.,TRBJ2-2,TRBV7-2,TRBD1,TGTGCCAGCAGTCCCCAGGGACAGTACACCGGGGAGCTGTTTTTT,CASSPQGQYTGELFF
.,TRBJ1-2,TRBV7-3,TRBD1,TGTGCCAGCAGCTCCAGACAGGGGGGCGGAGGCTACACCTTC,CASSSRQGGGGYTF
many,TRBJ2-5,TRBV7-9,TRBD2,TGTGCCAGCAGCCGCGGGGGAGAGACCCAGTACTTC,CASSRGGETQYF
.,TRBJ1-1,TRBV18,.,TGTGCCAGCTCACCCGGGTTGGGGCCTGAAGCTTTCTTT,CASSPGLGPEAFF
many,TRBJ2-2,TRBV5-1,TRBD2,TGCGCCAGCAGCCATGGACTAGCTTACACCGGGGAGCTGTTTTTT,CASSHGLAYTGELFF
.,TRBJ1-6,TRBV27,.,TGTGCCAGCAGTTTTCGGGATTCACCCCTCCACTTT,CASSFRDSPLHF
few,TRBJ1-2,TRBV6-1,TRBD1,TGTGCCAGCAGGCAGACAGGGGGCCACGGGTATGGCTACACCTTC,CASRQTGGHGYGYTF
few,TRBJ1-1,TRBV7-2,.,TGTGCCAGCAGCTTCGATCGTCAGGTAGCTTTCTTT,CASSFDRQVAFF
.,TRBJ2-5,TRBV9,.,TGTGCCAGCAGCCCTCACGACAGGAGGGGCCAAGAGACCCAGTACTTC,CASSPHDRRGQETQYF
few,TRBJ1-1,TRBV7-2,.,TGTGCCAGCAGCTTAGCCTTCAGGGGCCCTGAAGCTTTCTTT,CASSLAFRGPEAFF
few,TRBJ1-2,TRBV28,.,TGTGCCAGCAGTTTATGGACAACAACCTATGGCTACACCTTC,CASSLWTTTYGYTF
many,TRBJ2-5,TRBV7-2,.,TGTGCCAGCAGCCCCCGGGCCCAAAAAGAGACCCAGTACTTC,CASSPRAQKETQYF
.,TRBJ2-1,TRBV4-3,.,TGCGCCAGCAGCCAGGAGAGCGGGAATGAGCAGTTCTTC,CASSQESGNEQFF
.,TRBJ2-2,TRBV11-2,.,TGTGCCAGCCGTCGTTTATGGAACACCGGGGAGCTGTTTTTT,CASRRLWNTGELFF
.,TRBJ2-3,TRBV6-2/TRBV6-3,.,TGTGCCAGCATCCGCGGGGATACGCAGTATTTT,CASIRGDTQYF
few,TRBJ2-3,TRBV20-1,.,TGCAGTGCTAGAGATTTTAGGGGGTTTAGCACAGATACGCAGTATTTT,CSARDFRGFSTDTQYF
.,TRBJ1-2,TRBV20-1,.,TGCAGTGCTAGAGTCCCAGGGCTACGGGATGGCTACACCTTC,CSARVPGLRDGYTF
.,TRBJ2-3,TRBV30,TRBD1,TGTGCCTGGAGTCACCGGACAGGGTCAGATACGCAGTATTTT,CAWSHRTGSDTQYF